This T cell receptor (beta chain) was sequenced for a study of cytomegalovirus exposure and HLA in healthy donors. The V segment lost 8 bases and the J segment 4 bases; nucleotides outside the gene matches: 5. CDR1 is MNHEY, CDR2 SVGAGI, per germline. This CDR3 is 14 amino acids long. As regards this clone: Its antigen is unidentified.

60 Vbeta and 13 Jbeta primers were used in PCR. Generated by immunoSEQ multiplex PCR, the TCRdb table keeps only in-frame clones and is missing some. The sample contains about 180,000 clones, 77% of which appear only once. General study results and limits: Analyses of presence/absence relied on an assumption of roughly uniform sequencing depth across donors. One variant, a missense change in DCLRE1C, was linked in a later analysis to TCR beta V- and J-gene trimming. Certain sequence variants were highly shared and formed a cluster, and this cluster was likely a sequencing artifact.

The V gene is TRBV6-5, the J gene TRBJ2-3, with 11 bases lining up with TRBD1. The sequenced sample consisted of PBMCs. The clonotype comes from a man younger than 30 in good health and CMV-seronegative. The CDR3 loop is CASRRDRGSDTQYF. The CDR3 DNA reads TGTGCCAGCCGAAGGGACAGGGGGTCAGATACGCAGTATTTT.